The 5 T cell receptor beta chains below all came from one sample that was sequenced in a study of blood T cell repertoires in COVID-19 (dated by TCRdb to 2018 to 2020). Library preparation employed the immunoSEQ multiplex PCR assay. TCRdb took over this immuneACCESS table, retaining in-frame rearrangements with V and J assigned. Such tables are incomplete; in checked studies, under half of the missing clones stem from an unresolved V gene, and the remainder is unexplained. The sample table shows about 270,000 clones, and roughly 90% are seen once. Approximately 1.8% of the sample goes to the ten largest clones. Sequencing was carried out using PBMCs or T cells enriched from blood (not recorded which). All receptors derive from a woman in her sixties or seventies who had recovered from COVID-19.

The table lists this clone with a few counts. J is TRBJ2-7 and V is TRBV5-4; TRBD2 aligns across 10 bases. J gave up 5 bases and V 4 bases, and 6 bases lay outside the gene matches. The CDR3 has 14 residues. Germline V gene lookup returns CDR1 SGHNT and CDR2 YYREEE (reference sequence). CDR3 residues: CASSTPSGSDEQYF. In nucleotides, the CDR3 is TGTGCCAGCAGCACCCCTAGCGGGAGTGACGAGCAGTACTTC. The whole variable domain, filled in from reference TRBV5-4 and TRBJ2-7, reads ETGVTQSPTHLIKTRGQQVTLRCSSQSGHNTVSWYQQALGQGPQFIFQYYREEENGRGNFPPRFSGLQFPNYSSELNVNALELDDSALYLCASSTPSGSDEQYFGPGTRLTVT.

The rearrangement uses TRBV2 and TRBJ2-7, with D possibly matching TRBD1 (6 bases). CDR3 length: 14 residues. Germline CDR1 SNHLY, CDR2 FYNNEI. With 10 bases removed from V and 2 bases from J, the gap between germline ends came to 18 bases. This chain's CDR3 is CATSQMDRTYEQYF. In DNA form, the CDR3 reads TGTGCCACCTCCCAAATGGACAGAACCTACGAGCAGTACTTC.

The sample holds one count of this clone. The chain joins TRBV27 to TRBJ1-4; TRBD1 agrees at 10 bases. CDR1 MNHEY and CDR2 SMNVEV come from the germline V gene (reference sequence). The CDR3 loop spans 16 amino acids. J lost 1 base, V lost 5 bases, and 4 bases had no gene match. CDR3: CASSPRDRGTNEKLFF. The CDR3 bases are TGTGCCAGCAGTCCCAGGGACAGGGGAACTAATGAAAAACTGTTTTTT.

V and J are TRBV7-9 and TRBJ2-3, with 13 positions matching TRBD2. Germline V gene data show CDR1 as SEHNR and CDR2 as FQNEAQ (reference sequence). Trimming removed 6 bases from V and 6 bases from J; junction bases left unmatched: 6. CDR3 size: 15 residues. The chain's CDR3 is CASRPGLAGFDTQYF. Here the CDR3 DNA reads TGTGCCAGCAGGCCGGGACTAGCGGGATTCGATACGCAGTATTTT.

The chain uses TRBV28 and TRBJ2-3, with D unresolved. Trimming removed 10 bases at V and 0 bases at J, with 2 bases between. This CDR3 has 10 residues. Germline CDR1 and CDR2: MDHEN and SYDVKM. This CDR3 is CATSTDTQYF. The CDR3 region has the DNA TGTGCCACAAGCACAGATACGCAGTATTTT.